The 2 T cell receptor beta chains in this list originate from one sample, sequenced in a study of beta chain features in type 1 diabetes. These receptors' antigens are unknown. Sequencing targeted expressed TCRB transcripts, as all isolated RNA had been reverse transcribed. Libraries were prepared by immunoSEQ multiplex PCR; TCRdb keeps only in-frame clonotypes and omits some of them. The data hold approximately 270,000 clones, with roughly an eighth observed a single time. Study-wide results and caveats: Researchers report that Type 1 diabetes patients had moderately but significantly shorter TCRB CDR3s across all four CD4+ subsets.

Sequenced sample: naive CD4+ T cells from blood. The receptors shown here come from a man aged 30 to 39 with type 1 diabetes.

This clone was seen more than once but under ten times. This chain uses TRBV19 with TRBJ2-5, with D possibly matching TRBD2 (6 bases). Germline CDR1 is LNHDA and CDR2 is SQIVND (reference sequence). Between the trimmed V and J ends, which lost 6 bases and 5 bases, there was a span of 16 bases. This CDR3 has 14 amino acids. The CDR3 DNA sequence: TGTGCCAGTAGCACCGGACTACTGCGGGAGACCCAGTACTTC. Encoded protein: CASSTGLLRETQYF.

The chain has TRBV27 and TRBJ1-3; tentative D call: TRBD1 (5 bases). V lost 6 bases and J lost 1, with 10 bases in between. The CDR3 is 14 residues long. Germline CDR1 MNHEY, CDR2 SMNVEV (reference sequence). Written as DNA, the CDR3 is TGTGCCAGCAGGCTGCAGGGATCTGGAAACACCATATATTTT. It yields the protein CASRLQGSGNTIYF.